The entry below describes one T cell receptor beta chain. The junction does not match germline at one end; this may be a read error. Under the authors' procedure: The assay estimated nucleated cells by amplifying reference gene primers. Using immunoSEQ multiplex PCR, the repertoire was profiled, and TCRdb retains in-frame clones only, with some absent. D and trimming were read from the DNA, whereas the V and J calls and clone size are those reported in that table. The sample carries 150,000 to 180,000 clones, 78% recorded once. The source of the sample is a study of blood T cell repertoires in COVID-19. Study as a whole: The study drew acute and convalescent COVID-19 samples from the United States, Italy and Spain. Sample material is recorded as cDNA or gDNA derived from T cells, B-cell-depleted T cells, or PBMCs.

Per the germline V gene, CDR1 is MNHEY and CDR2 is SVGAGI. The CDR3 covers 14 residues. The receptor comes from a man older than 75 with acute or convalescent COVID-19. The sequenced material came from peripheral blood. The chain is built from TRBV6-5 and TRBJ2-1, with 10 positions matching TRBD1. The CDR3 region has the DNA TGTGCCAGCAGTTCCGGGACAGGGGCCATATCGGGGATCTTC. The encoded protein is CASSSGTGAISGIF.